These T cell receptor beta chains were read from a single sample in a study of T cells in Graves' hyperthyroidism and ophthalmopathy. A single record per CDR3 protein comes from TCRdb applying MiXCR to the multiplex PCR reads. This sample yields some 740,000 distinct CDR3 sequences, of which 12% to 15% are seen a single time; roughly a tenth belongs to the top ten. Material for sequencing was blood. Receptors were obtained from a woman aged 18 to 35 with Graves' hyperthyroidism. Both conserved end residues are part of each CDR3. The order of the fields is CDR3 length, J gene, D gene, clone size, V gene, CDR3 DNA, CDR3 protein. D genes are given only for firm matches. Size is stated for part of the rows, as once, few or many counts, or as a class when the clone is expanded.

18	TRBJ2-4	.	few	TRBV18	TGTGTCAGCTCACCACTCGTGATAGCGGATCTAGCCAAAAACATTCAGTACTTC	CVSSPLVIADLAKNIQYF
11	TRBJ1-1	.	few	TRBV29-1	TGCAGCGTTGACTCTAAAACTGAAGCTTTCTTT	CSVDSKTEAFF
14	TRBJ1-5	.	many	TRBV2	TGTGCCAGCAGTGATATGTCCAGCAATCAGCCCCAGCATTTT	CASSDMSSNQPQHF
15	TRBJ2-5	.	.	TRBV24-1	TGTGCCACCAGTGATTTGGACAGTGCGGGAGAGACCCAGTACTTC	CATSDLDSAGETQYF
18	TRBJ2-7	TRBD2	.	TRBV27	TGTGCCAGCAGTTTAAAGGGGGGTGAGGTAGCGGGAGTTTACGAGCAGTACTTC	CASSLKGGEVAGVYEQYF
16	TRBJ2-3	.	many	TRBV6-6	TGTGCCAGCAGTTACTCGATACGCAGGTCCACAGATACGCAGTATTTT	CASSYSIRRSTDTQYF
15	TRBJ1-5	.	few	TRBV2	TGTGCCAGCAGTCGGACGGGTCAGGGCAATCAGCCCCAGCATTTT	CASSRTGQGNQPQHF
15	TRBJ1-2	.	few	TRBV27	TGTGCCAGCAGTCTCGTGGGGTATTCGAGCTATGGCTACACCTTC	CASSLVGYSSYGYTF
14	TRBJ1-2	.	.	TRBV10-3	TGTGCCACGCTCGGACAGCTTATTAACTATGGCTACACCTTC	CATLGQLINYGYTF
13	TRBJ2-1	.	few	TRBV6-1	TGTGCCAGCAGGAGAACCTACAGCAATGAGCAGTTCTTC	CASRRTYSNEQFF
16	TRBJ2-2	TRBD1	few	TRBV30	TGTGCCTCCTTTAGGGGGACAGGGTGGAACACCGGGGAGCTGTTTTTT	CASFRGTGWNTGELFF
15	TRBJ1-4	.	.	TRBV6-2/TRBV6-3	TGTGCCAGCCGGGACTTCTTTGCAACTAATGAAAAACTGTTTTTT	CASRDFFATNEKLFF
15	TRBJ1-2	.	.	TRBV7-9	TGTGCCAGCCAAGTCTTACGGGAGGGAAACTATGGCTACACCTTC	CASQVLREGNYGYTF
15	TRBJ1-6	.	few	TRBV30	TGTGCCTGGGATAGGAAACAGATAAATAATTCACCCCTCCACTTT	CAWDRKQINNSPLHF
15	TRBJ2-7	.	many	TRBV20-1	TGCAGTGCTAGAAACGGGACGAGCTATACCTACGAGCAGTACTTC	CSARNGTSYTYEQYF
16	TRBJ1-6	.	many	TRBV27	TGTGCCAGCAGTTTATTAGGGGCAGAGGTGGGGTCACCCCTCCACTTT	CASSLLGAEVGSPLHF
17	TRBJ1-1	TRBD1	few	TRBV6-1	TGTGCCAGCAGTCGGCCCGACAGGGGGGCAGCTAGCACTGAAGCTTTCTTT	CASSRPDRGAASTEAFF
14	TRBJ2-1	TRBD2	few	TRBV7-2	TGTGCCAGCAGCCGGAGCGGGATCTACAATGAGCAGTTCTTC	CASSRSGIYNEQFF
18	TRBJ2-1	TRBD2	.	TRBV10-3	TGTGCCATCAGTGAGTGGAGTAGCGGGAGGACCCCCCACAATGAGCAGTTCTTC	CAISEWSSGRTPHNEQFF
15	TRBJ2-1	TRBD2	many	TRBV10-3	TGTGCCATCAGTGTCCTCCCTAGCGGGAGCCCTGAGCAGTTCTTC	CAISVLPSGSPEQFF
15	TRBJ2-7	TRBD1	many	TRBV11-1	TGTGCCAGCAGCTTAGCAAGGGGGCGACCCTACGAGCAGTACTTC	CASSLARGRPYEQYF
17	TRBJ2-5	.	many	TRBV11-2	.	CASSFGSGLVYQETQYF
16	TRBJ2-5	.	many	TRBV27	TGTGCCAGCAGTTTATCGGTTAGGGCCTACGGAGAGACCCAGTACTTC	CASSLSVRAYGETQYF
16	TRBJ1-1	.	.	TRBV5-1	TGCGCCAGCAGCTTGGTTTCAAGGGGGTTGAACACTGAAGCTTTCTTT	CASSLVSRGLNTEAFF
15	TRBJ2-7	TRBD1	few	TRBV3-1	TGTGCCAGCAGTATTTACGGGACAGGGAAGTACGAGCAGTACTTC	CASSIYGTGKYEQYF